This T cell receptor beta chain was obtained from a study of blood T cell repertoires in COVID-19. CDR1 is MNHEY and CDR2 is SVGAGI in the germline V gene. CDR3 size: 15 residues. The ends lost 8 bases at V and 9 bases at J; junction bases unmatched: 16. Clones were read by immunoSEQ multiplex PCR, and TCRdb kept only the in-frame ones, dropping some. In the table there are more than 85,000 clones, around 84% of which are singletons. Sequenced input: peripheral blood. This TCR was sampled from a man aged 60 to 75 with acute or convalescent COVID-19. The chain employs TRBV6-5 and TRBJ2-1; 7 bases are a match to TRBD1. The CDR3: CASRHEGAPNGEQFF. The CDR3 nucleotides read TGTGCCAGCCGTCATGAGGGGGCCCCAAACGGTGAGCAGTTCTTC.